Shown below are 24 T cell receptor beta chains from a single sample sequenced in a study of shared clonotypes between healthy human individuals. Sequencing used immunoSEQ multiplex PCR; TCRdb keeps in-frame clones, though not all of them. The sample lists some 680,000 clones, more than 70% seen once, with more than 1.5% in the top ten. Sequenced material: memory CD4+ T cells sorted from blood. Subset here: CD45RA-negative fraction. The receptors here all came from a woman in her twenties or thirties in good health.

About this clone itself: Different DNA sequences within this sample yield the same CDR3. The chain links TRBV29-1 to TRBJ2-6; no clear D. Germline V gives CDR1 SQVTM, CDR2 ANQGSEA. The CDR3 length is 13 residues. V was cut by 6 bases and J by 1 base, with 7 bases left in between. CDR3 protein: CSVARSGANVLTF. The CDR3, as DNA: TGCAGCGTGGCTCGATCTGGGGCCAACGTCCTGACTTTC.

The chain links TRBV10-3 to TRBJ2-1; the match to TRBD2 covers 11 bases. J was trimmed by 9 bases and V by 8 bases; bases with no gene match: 21. The germline V gene has CDR1 ENHRY and CDR2 SYGVKD. CDR3 length: 18 residues. DNA of the CDR3: TGTGCCATCGGACCCCGGGTAGCGGGAGGGCCGGTAGGTAGTGAGCAGTTCTTC. Protein sequence: CAIGPRVAGGPVGSEQFF.

V and J are TRBV9 and TRBJ2-7, with D perhaps matching TRBD1 or TRBD2 (5 bases each). Trimming shortened V by 2 bases and J by 0 bases, and 9 bases separated the two germline ends. This CDR3 contains 14 residues. Germline V lookup: CDR1 SGDLS, CDR2 YYNGEE. In DNA form, the CDR3 reads TGTGCCAGCAGCGTGGCCGGGGCCTCCTACGAGCAGTACTTC. Its translation is CASSVAGASYEQYF.

V and J are TRBV6-6 and TRBJ2-7; 7 positions agree with TRBD1. Unmatched junction bases numbered 9, after V lost 7 bases and J lost 0 bases. CDR1 is MNHNY, CDR2 SVGAGI, per germline (reference sequence). This CDR3 spans 15 amino acids. CDR3 nucleotides: TGTGCCAGCACCCATGGGGACAGAGGCTCCTACGAGCAGTACTTC. Translating it yields CASTHGDRGSYEQYF.

Notes on this clone: The junction does not match germline at one end; this may be a read error. This chain connects TRBV19 to TRBJ1-1; D is possibly TRBD1 (6 bases). Germline CDR1 is LNHDA and CDR2 is SQIVND (reference sequence). The CDR3 is made up of 15 amino acids. The CDR3 reads CASSADSGGITKAFF. For the CDR3, the DNA is TGTGCCAGTAGTGCCGACAGTGGGGGCATCACTAAAGCTTTCTTT.

The chain joins TRBV28 to TRBJ1-1; D unclear. This CDR3 spans 15 amino acids. V gave up 7 bases and J gave up 1 base, with 16 bases separating them. Germline V CDR1 and CDR2: MDHEN, SYDVKM. The DNA of the CDR3 is TGTGCCAGCAAAACTGAGAACGGAAAGAACACTGAAGCTTTCTTT. Translation: CASKTENGKNTEAFF. Full variable domain (rest looked up from reference TRBV28 and TRBJ1-1): DVKVTQSSRYLVKRTGEKVFLECVQDMDHENMFWYRQDPGLGLRLIYFSYDVKMKEKGDIPEGYSVSREKKERFSLILESASTNQTSMYLCASKTENGKNTEAFFGQGTRLTVV.

This clone was observed a handful of times. The rearrangement links TRBV7-2 to TRBJ2-1, with 10 bases that match TRBD2. The CDR3 length is 15 residues. Germline V gene data show CDR1 as SGHTA and CDR2 as FQGNSA. J was trimmed by 3 bases and V by 6 bases; bases with no gene match: 5. CDR3 sequence reads: CASSSSGSHYNEQFF. The CDR3 nucleotides are TGTGCCAGCAGTTCTAGCGGGAGCCACTACAATGAGCAGTTCTTC.

This rearrangement joins TRBV28 to TRBJ1-1; 8 positions agree with TRBD1. This CDR3 has 16 amino acids. The ends lost 11 bases at V and 2 bases at J; junction bases unmatched: 16. Germline lookup yields CDR1 MDHEN and CDR2 SYDVKM. For the CDR3, the DNA is TGTGCCGCCAAACCGCCGCCGGGACAGGTTAACACTGAAGCTTTCTTT. Its translation is CAAKPPPGQVNTEAFF.

V gene TRBV5-1 combines with J gene TRBJ2-1; the match to TRBD2 covers 8 bases. The CDR3 has 17 amino acids. The germline CDR1 and CDR2 sequences are SGHRS and YFSETQ. J was trimmed by 7 bases and V by 0 bases; bases with no gene match: 12. The CDR3 protein is CASSLAASSGRENEQFF. CDR3 sequence (DNA): TGCGCCAGCAGCTTGGCCGCGTCTAGCGGGCGCGAAAATGAGCAGTTCTTC.

In its sample, this clone was seen once. The chain joins TRBV7-9 to TRBJ1-1; tentatively, D is TRBD1 (5 bases). Trimming cost V 5 bases and J 11 bases, with 15 bases left between them. This CDR3 comprises 12 residues. Germline CDR1 and CDR2: SEHNR and FQNEAQ (reference sequence). CDR3 sequence: CASSAGTRGAFF. Here the CDR3 DNA reads TGTGCCAGCAGCGCCGGGACTCGCGGGGCTTTCTTT.

The chain is built from TRBV30 and TRBJ2-4; no definite D call. The CDR3 runs 14 residues. V was pared by 7 bases and J by 9 bases, with 22 bases between. Germline V gene sequence: CDR1 GTSNPN, CDR2 SVGIG (reference sequence). This CDR3 is CAFAPWSSNLIQYF. The CDR3 DNA reads as TGTGCCTTCGCACCATGGAGCAGTAATCTCATTCAGTACTTC.

The CDR3 reads CASSTGLANFRETQYF. For the CDR3, the DNA is TGTGCCAGTAGTACAGGACTAGCTAACTTTCGGGAGACCCAGTACTTC. The chain has TRBV19 and TRBJ2-5; 8 bases fit TRBD2. Trimming at V came to 4 bases and at J to 5 bases, leaving 12 bases not matched to a gene. From germline, CDR1 is LNHDA and CDR2 SQIVND (reference sequence). This CDR3 comprises 16 residues.

J is TRBJ2-7 and V is TRBV4-1, with TRBD1 matching over 8 bases. The CDR3 runs 14 residues. Per germline, CDR1 MGHRA and CDR2 YSYEKL. J was trimmed by 2 bases and V by 4 bases; bases with no gene match: 4. CDR3 DNA sequence: TGCGCCAGCAGCCGGCCGGACAGGGCCTACGAGCAGTACTTC. Protein sequence: CASSRPDRAYEQYF.

This clone turned up a few times. The same CDR3 arises from other DNA sequences in this sample as well. The chain carries TRBV14 and TRBJ1-1, with a tentative D call TRBD1 (6 bases). The CDR3 is made up of 13 amino acids. V lost 3 bases, J lost 3 bases, and 8 bases lay in between. Germline-derived CDR1 and CDR2 are SGHDN and FVKESK. The CDR3 coding sequence is TGTGCCAGCAGCCAGCAGGGGTACACTGAAGCTTTCTTT. Encoded protein: CASSQQGYTEAFF.

This clone was observed a few times. V gene TRBV5-6 combines with J gene TRBJ2-7; 7 bases are a match to TRBD1. The CDR3 loop spans 18 amino acids. J was trimmed by 4 bases and V by 2 bases; bases with no gene match: 18. Germline V gene sequence: CDR1 SGHDT, CDR2 YYEEEE. The CDR3 reads CASSFTSARTGLGYEQYF. CDR3 bases: TGTGCCAGCAGCTTTACTTCGGCCCGGACAGGCCTGGGGTACGAGCAGTACTTC.

This clone has only one observation. V is TRBV9 and J is TRBJ2-1, with 9 bases that match TRBD2. Germline-derived CDR1 and CDR2 are SGDLS and YYNGEE. Trimming at V came to 6 bases and at J to 9 bases, leaving 7 bases not matched to a gene. This CDR3 comprises 13 residues. CDR3 loop: CASKSGRSGEQFF. The CDR3 nucleotides read TGTGCCAGCAAAAGCGGGAGGTCGGGTGAGCAGTTCTTC.

The rearrangement uses TRBV2 and TRBJ2-2, with 8 bases matching TRBD1. The CDR3 is 15 amino acids. Trimming at V came to 1 base and at J to 4 bases, leaving 2 bases not matched to a gene. Looked up from germline, CDR1 is SNHLY and CDR2 is FYNNEI. CDR3 sequence (DNA): TGTGCCAGCAGTGAAGGACAGGGGTTCACCGGGGAGCTGTTTTTT. It specifies CASSEGQGFTGELFF.

This rearrangement joins TRBV7-2 to TRBJ2-7, with 14 bases aligning to TRBD2. Unmatched junction bases numbered 11, after V lost 5 bases and J lost 5 bases. CDR1 and CDR2 (germline): SGHTA, FQGNSA. The CDR3 covers 17 residues. The CDR3 loop is CASSPPGLAGVKDEQYF. The DNA of the CDR3 is TGTGCCAGCAGCCCACCGGGACTAGCGGGAGTAAAGGACGAGCAGTACTTC.

This clone was seen ten or more times. This sample includes further DNA sequences coding for the same CDR3. The chain carries TRBV28 and TRBJ2-7, with TRBD1 as a possible D gene (6 bases). V lost 6 bases and J 3 bases, leaving 12 bases between the germline ends. CDR1 and CDR2 (germline): MDHEN, SYDVKM. This CDR3 is 13 amino acids long. The CDR3: CASSPSRGYEQYF. For the CDR3, the DNA is TGTGCCAGCAGCCCAAGCAGGGGCTACGAGCAGTACTTC.

The genes are TRBV7-2 and TRBJ2-6, with unresolved D. The CDR3 contains 17 residues. V was cut by 1 base and J by 0 bases, with 10 bases left in between. CDR1 SGHTA and CDR2 FQGNSA come from the germline V gene. The CDR3 coding sequence is TGTGCCAGCAGCTTAGGCCCCCCGGGCTCTGGGGCCAACGTCCTGACTTTC. Translation: CASSLGPPGSGANVLTF.

This clone came up a few times. This rearrangement joins TRBV28 to TRBJ1-2; D is possibly TRBD1 (5 bases). The CDR3 is made up of 14 amino acids. V gave up 6 bases and J gave up 8 bases, with 19 bases separating them. Per the germline V gene, CDR1 is MDHEN and CDR2 is SYDVKM. The CDR3: CASSQSRGARGYTF. In DNA form, the CDR3 reads TGTGCCAGCAGCCAGTCGAGGGGAGCGAGGGGCTACACCTTC.

Written as DNA, the CDR3 is TGTGCCAGCAGTCAACAAGCCCTCGGCAGGAACACTGAAGCTTTCTTT. Amino acids: CASSQQALGRNTEAFF. The chain carries TRBV28 and TRBJ1-1; D gene ambiguous. V gave up 5 bases and J gave up 1 base, with 17 bases separating them. Germline loops: CDR1 MDHEN, CDR2 SYDVKM. The CDR3 loop spans 16 amino acids. Based on the CDR3 plus reference TRBV28 and TRBJ1-1, the full variable domain is DVKVTQSSRYLVKRTGEKVFLECVQDMDHENMFWYRQDPGLGLRLIYFSYDVKMKEKGDIPEGYSVSREKKERFSLILESASTNQTSMYLCASSQQALGRNTEAFFGQGTRLTVV.

CDR3 DNA: TGTGCCAGCTCACCGACGGGACAGTCGGAAGCTTTCTTT. Protein: CASSPTGQSEAFF. The chain combines TRBV18 with TRBJ1-1, with 7 bases matching TRBD1. From germline, CDR1 is KGHSH and CDR2 LQKENI. The CDR3 totals 13 residues. Unmatched junction bases numbered 6, after V lost 3 bases and J lost 8 bases.

The chain is built from TRBV5-4 and TRBJ2-5; unclear D gene. The germline gives CDR1 SGHNT, CDR2 YYREEE (reference sequence). Deletions cut 4 bases from V and 3 bases from J, with 13 bases between. The CDR3 consists of 14 residues. CDR3 in DNA: TGTGCCAGCAGCGTTAGGGCATTTAAAGAGACCCAGTACTTC. Translated, it gives CASSVRAFKETQYF.